Presented here are 15 T cell receptor beta chains from one specimen sequenced in a study of T cell clones after liver transplantation. Repertoires were generated with immunoSEQ multiplex PCR, while TCRdb's copy carries only in-frame clones and drops some. The table includes 65,000 to 80,000 clones, under 90% detected once. The sample was CD4+ T cells from blood, taken before liver transplant. All receptors come from a human donor who received a liver transplant.

J is TRBJ1-4 and V is TRBV28; 8 bases align to TRBD1. V dropped 5 bases and J dropped 6; count of bases not matched to a gene: 8. Germline assignment: CDR1 MDHEN and CDR2 SYDVKM. The CDR3 contains 15 residues. For the CDR3, the DNA is TGTGCCAGCAGTCGACAGGGGAAGGGCGATGAAAAACTGTTTTTT. As protein: CASSRQGKGDEKLFF.

The DNA of the CDR3 is TGTGCCAGCAGCGCGACTAGCGGAACCTACGAGCAGTACTTC. This codes for CASSATSGTYEQYF. This rearrangement joins TRBV6-1 to TRBJ2-7; 9 nucleotides align to TRBD2. This CDR3 has 14 amino acids. Germline lookup yields CDR1 MNHNS and CDR2 SASEGT. V lost 6 bases, J lost 2 bases, and 5 bases stayed unmatched.

The chain recombines TRBV9 with TRBJ2-1; D might be TRBD2 (6 bases). The CDR3 covers 14 residues. Germline V gene lookup returns CDR1 SGDLS and CDR2 YYNGEE. Trimming took 0 bases from V and 7 from J, leaving 11 bases between them. CDR3 region: CASSVDGSSNEQFF. The CDR3 coding sequence is TGTGCCAGCAGCGTAGACGGGAGCTCGAATGAGCAGTTCTTC.

This clone was detected only once. The J gene is TRBJ2-1, the V gene TRBV11-2; TRBD1 matches at 9 bases. V was clipped by 6 bases and J by 5 bases; unmatched bases: 8. This CDR3 comprises 15 residues. CDR1 SGHAT and CDR2 FQNNGV come from the germline V gene. The CDR3 reads CASRRTWDRDNEQFF. The CDR3 nucleotides read TGTGCCAGCAGGAGGACTTGGGACAGGGACAATGAGCAGTTCTTC.

J is TRBJ2-3 and V is TRBV5-4; perhaps TRBD2 as D (6 bases). Per germline, CDR1 SGHNT and CDR2 YYREEE (reference sequence). The germline V and J ends were trimmed by 0 bases and 6 bases, with 8 bases remaining between them. The CDR3 has 13 amino acids. CDR3 sequence: CASSLGGVDTQYF. CDR3 nucleotide sequence: TGTGCCAGCAGCTTGGGGGGGGTGGATACGCAGTATTTT.

This chain uses TRBV6-5 with TRBJ1-5, with D unresolved. Trimming stripped 2 bases from V and 3 bases from J, with 8 bases between. Germline V gene lookup returns CDR1 MNHEY and CDR2 SVGAGI. This CDR3 region has 14 residues. The CDR3 is CASSYVGINQPQHF. The CDR3 bases are TGTGCCAGCAGTTACGTCGGGATCAATCAGCCCCAGCATTTT.

The chain is built from TRBV5-1 and TRBJ2-1, with 8 bases that match TRBD2. V lost 2 bases, J lost 3 bases, and 1 base stayed unmatched. The CDR3 is 14 residues long. Germline V gives CDR1 SGHRS, CDR2 YFSETQ. The CDR3 DNA sequence: TGCGCCAGCAGCTTAACTAGCGGCTACAATGAGCAGTTCTTC. This gives the protein CASSLTSGYNEQFF.

J is TRBJ1-5 and V is TRBV14; the D gene is possibly TRBD1 (5 bases). Trimming shortened V by 2 bases and J by 5 bases, and 22 bases separated the two germline ends. This CDR3 has 18 amino acids. Germline CDR1 is SGHDN and CDR2 is FVKESK. DNA for the CDR3: TGTGCCAGCAGCCAACTCCCCGGGACGCAATGGTCCGATCAGCCCCAGCATTTT. Translation: CASSQLPGTQWSDQPQHF.

This chain's CDR3 is CASSLQGPNEKLFF. In nucleotides, the CDR3 is TGTGCCAGCAGTTTACAGGGGCCAAATGAAAAACTGTTTTTT. The chain combines TRBV28 with TRBJ1-4; D might be TRBD1 (6 bases). Germline assignment: CDR1 MDHEN and CDR2 SYDVKM. Trimming removed 2 bases from V and 5 bases from J, with 9 bases in between. The CDR3 extends over 14 amino acids.

This clone was seen a single time. This chain uses TRBV6-6 with TRBJ2-1; 15 bases map to TRBD2. The CDR3 sequence is 15 residues long. In germline, CDR1 is MNHNY, CDR2 SVGAGI (reference sequence). The V gene end was trimmed by 2 bases and the J gene end by 7 bases; junction bases not matched to a gene: 0. The CDR3 spells CASSYGTSGRNEQFF. CDR3 DNA: TGTGCCAGCAGTTACGGGACTAGCGGGAGGAATGAGCAGTTCTTC.

The gene calls are TRBV7-6 and TRBJ1-1; D gene unclear. V was shortened by 4 bases and J by 0 bases, with 18 bases between the two germline ends. CDR1 SGHVS and CDR2 FNYEAQ come from the germline V gene. The CDR3 is 17 residues long. DNA of the CDR3: TGTGCCAGCAGCTCGCTTTTAGGGTTGGGGTTGAACACTGAAGCTTTCTTT. Translated: CASSSLLGLGLNTEAFF.

This rearrangement joins TRBV19 to TRBJ1-1, with 8 bases lining up with TRBD1. Germline V gene data show CDR1 as LNHDA and CDR2 as SQIVND (reference sequence). The CDR3 runs 15 residues. The V segment lost 4 bases and the J segment 5 bases; nucleotides outside the gene matches: 9. CDR3 region: CASSTQGGFKTEAFF. DNA of the CDR3: TGTGCCAGTAGTACACAGGGGGGGTTTAAAACTGAAGCTTTCTTT.

The rearrangement joins TRBV2 to TRBJ1-4, with D possibly being TRBD1 (5 bases). The CDR3 spans 15 residues. The ends were cut back, 3 bases at V and 0 bases at J, with 8 bases in the middle. The germline V gene has CDR1 SNHLY and CDR2 FYNNEI. The CDR3 nucleotides are TGTGCCAGCAGTGACGCGGGGGCAACTAATGAAAAACTGTTTTTT. Its translation: CASSDAGATNEKLFF.

The chain recombines TRBV11-2 with TRBJ2-1, with 7 bases matching TRBD2. CDR1 is SGHAT and CDR2 is FQNNGV in the germline V gene. V dropped 5 bases and J dropped 4; count of bases not matched to a gene: 11. This CDR3 has 16 residues. The CDR3 DNA reads TGTGCCAGCAGCCCCCGTCTAGCGGAGTTTTACAATGAGCAGTTCTTC. It yields the protein CASSPRLAEFYNEQFF.

This chain links TRBV6-6 with TRBJ2-7; D is unresolved. Germline loops: CDR1 MNHNY, CDR2 SVGAGI (reference sequence). V dropped 5 bases and J dropped 1 base, with 6 bases sitting between them. CDR3 length equals 12 residues. Here the CDR3 DNA reads TGTGCCAGCAGTCCCGCTTCCTACGAGCAGTACTTC. Its protein is CASSPASYEQYF.